The T cell receptor (beta chain) described here comes from a study of blood T cell repertoires in COVID-19. Background on the study: Among Cohort 3 donors, those recovered had two negative PCRs, clearance, or symptom resolution. Sites across the United States, Italy and Spain contributed samples from acute and convalescent COVID-19.

The V gene lost 0 bases and the J gene lost 7 bases, with 10 bases spanning the gap. CDR1 and CDR2 (germline): MNHEY, SVGAGI. The CDR3 has 14 amino acids. Ages ranged from 18 to 89 years, with residence in more than 20 US areas. In the authors' methods: Amplification of reference gene primers provided the estimated nucleated cell counts. Assay: immunoSEQ multiplex PCR; the TCRdb copy retains only in-frame clones and omits some. The DNA was the basis for D and trimming; V, J and clone size are from that table. Of over 200,000 clones listed, approximately 87% are singletons. The TCR originated in a woman aged 50 to 60 in a cohort exposed to, infected with or recovered from COVID-19 (not recorded which). Material: PBMCs or T cells enriched from blood (not recorded which). The rearrangement links TRBV6-5 to TRBJ2-1; D is undetermined. CDR3 sequence: CASSYSSAQNEQFF. Written as DNA, the CDR3 is TGTGCCAGCAGTTACTCTTCAGCGCAAAATGAGCAGTTCTTC.